A single T cell receptor beta chain is shown here with its context. Germline V gives CDR1 KGHSH, CDR2 LQKENI. The CDR3 has 15 amino acids. The ends lost 3 bases at V and 2 bases at J; junction bases unmatched: 7. This record comes from a study of T-cell reconstitution after alpha-beta-depleted transplantation in children. Library preparation (for TCRbeta) was performed with unique molecular identifiers. TCRdb processed the PCR reads anew with MiXCR; each CDR3 protein has one entry. The sample has around 230,000 distinct CDR3 sequences, about 15% seen once. The rearrangement joins TRBV18 to TRBJ2-7; 7 bases are shared with TRBD1. The specimen was PBMCs, mostly from graft donor cells, collected 360 days after TCRalphabeta/CD19-depleted stem cell transplant. The TCR originated in a male patient aged 2-10 years who had a stem cell transplant for acute lymphoblastic leukemia, so the T cells may come from the graft donor. CDR3 amino acids: CASSPFVGQTYEQYF. CDR3 in DNA: TGTGCCAGCTCACCCTTTGTGGGACAGACCTACGAGCAGTACTTC.